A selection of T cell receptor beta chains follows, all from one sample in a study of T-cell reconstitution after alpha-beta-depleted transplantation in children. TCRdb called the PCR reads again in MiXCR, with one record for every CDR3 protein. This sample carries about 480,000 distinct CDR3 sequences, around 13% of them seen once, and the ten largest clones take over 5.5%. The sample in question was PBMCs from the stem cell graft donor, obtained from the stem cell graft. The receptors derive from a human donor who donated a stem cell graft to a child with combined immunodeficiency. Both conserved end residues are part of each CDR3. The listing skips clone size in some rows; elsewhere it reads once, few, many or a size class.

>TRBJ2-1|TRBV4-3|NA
CASSLFRDRDEQFF
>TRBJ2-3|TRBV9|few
CASSVATFTDTQYF
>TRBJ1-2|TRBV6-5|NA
CASSYSRGFGYTF
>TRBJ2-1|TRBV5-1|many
CASSPSLAGGQEQFF
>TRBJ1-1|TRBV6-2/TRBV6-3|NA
CASSYHPSGTEAFF
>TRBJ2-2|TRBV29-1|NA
CSVKEGRESGELFF
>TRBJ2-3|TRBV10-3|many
CATRLRAGSGIDTQYF
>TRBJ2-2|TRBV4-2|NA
CASSQEQGAGELFF
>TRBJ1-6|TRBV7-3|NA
CASSLNGPDNSPLHF
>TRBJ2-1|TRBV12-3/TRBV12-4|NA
CASRGVRGGNNEQFF
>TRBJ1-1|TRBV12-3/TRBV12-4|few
CASNRYLNEAFF
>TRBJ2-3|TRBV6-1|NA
CASSQGDGGTDTQYF
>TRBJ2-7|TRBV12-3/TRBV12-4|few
CASRVDRGSYEQYF
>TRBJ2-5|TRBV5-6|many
CASSRVWGLTGTQYF
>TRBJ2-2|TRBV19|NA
CASSGSTGAGTGELFF
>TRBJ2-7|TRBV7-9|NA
CASSLRTGGFEQYF
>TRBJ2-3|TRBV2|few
CASSGTTSGSTDTQYF
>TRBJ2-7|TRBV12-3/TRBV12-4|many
CASSPGGSVYEQYF
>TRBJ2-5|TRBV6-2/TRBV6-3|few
CASSHHRDTQETQYF
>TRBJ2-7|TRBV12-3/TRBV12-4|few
CASSPTGRRGEQYF
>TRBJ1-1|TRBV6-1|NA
CASSAPTGVINTEAFF
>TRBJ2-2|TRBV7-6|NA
CASSLGGLSGELFF
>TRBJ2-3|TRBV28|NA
CASTGRRTSSTDTQYF
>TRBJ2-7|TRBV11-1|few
CASSSKAHEQYF
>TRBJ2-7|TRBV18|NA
CASSPPNRDSSYEQYF
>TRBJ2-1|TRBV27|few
CASSPVPGLIYNEQFF
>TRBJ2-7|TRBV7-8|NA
CASGRPGLGTYEQYF
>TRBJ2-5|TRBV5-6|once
CASSSGTTLQETQYF
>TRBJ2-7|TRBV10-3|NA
CAISELGLAGSEQYF
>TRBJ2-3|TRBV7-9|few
CASSQNRGTTDTQYF
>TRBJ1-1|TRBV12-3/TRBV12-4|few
CASRTGQGGSNTEAFF
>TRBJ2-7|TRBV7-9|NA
CASSLSPGGVYEQYF
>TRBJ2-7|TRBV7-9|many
CASSPSYASYEQYF
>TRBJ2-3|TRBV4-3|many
CASSQVAGGLADTQYF
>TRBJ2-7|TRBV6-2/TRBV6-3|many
CASSTGTGRSPYEQYF
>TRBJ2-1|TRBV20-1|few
CSAATWTSGTSYNEQFF
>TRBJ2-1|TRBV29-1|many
CSVRRGSSYNEQFF
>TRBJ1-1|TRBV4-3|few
CASSRNHETAPNTEAFF
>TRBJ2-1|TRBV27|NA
CASSVGTSGRGEQFF
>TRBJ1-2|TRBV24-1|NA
CATSDPGTAPLYGYTF
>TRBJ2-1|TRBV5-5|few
CASSFWDPVDEQFF
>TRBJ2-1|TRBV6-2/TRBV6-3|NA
CASVETRSSYNEQFF
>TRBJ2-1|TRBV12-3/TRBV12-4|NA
CASSSGQPPYNEQFF
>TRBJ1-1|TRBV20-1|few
CSASLNRNTEAFF
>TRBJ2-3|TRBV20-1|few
CSATSGGLSTDTQYF
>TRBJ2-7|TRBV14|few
CASSQAPSGALEQYF
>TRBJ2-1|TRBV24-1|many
CATSDPHRGGDEQFF
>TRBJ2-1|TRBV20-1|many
CSAWDYRPYNEQFF
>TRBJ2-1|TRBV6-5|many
CASSPEGDLTYNEQFF
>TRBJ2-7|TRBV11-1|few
CASSLAPVIPNRAAEQYF